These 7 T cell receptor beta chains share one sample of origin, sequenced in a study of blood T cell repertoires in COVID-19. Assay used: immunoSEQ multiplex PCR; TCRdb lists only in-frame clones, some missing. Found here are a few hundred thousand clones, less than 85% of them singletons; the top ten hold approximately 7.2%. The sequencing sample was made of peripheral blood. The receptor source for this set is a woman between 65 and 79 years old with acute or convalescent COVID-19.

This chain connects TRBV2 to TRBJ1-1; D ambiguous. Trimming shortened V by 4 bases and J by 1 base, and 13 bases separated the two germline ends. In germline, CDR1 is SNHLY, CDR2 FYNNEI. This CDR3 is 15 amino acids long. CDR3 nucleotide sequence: TGTGCCAGCAGTGCTTCTGGGCGGGGGAACACTGAAGCTTTCTTT. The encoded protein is CASSASGRGNTEAFF.

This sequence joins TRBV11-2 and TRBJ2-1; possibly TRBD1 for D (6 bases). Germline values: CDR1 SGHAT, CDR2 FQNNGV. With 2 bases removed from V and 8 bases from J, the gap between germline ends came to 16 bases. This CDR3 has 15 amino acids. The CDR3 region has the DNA TGTGCCAGCAGCTTATTTTTGGGGGCAGGGGATGAGCAGTTCTTC. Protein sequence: CASSLFLGAGDEQFF.

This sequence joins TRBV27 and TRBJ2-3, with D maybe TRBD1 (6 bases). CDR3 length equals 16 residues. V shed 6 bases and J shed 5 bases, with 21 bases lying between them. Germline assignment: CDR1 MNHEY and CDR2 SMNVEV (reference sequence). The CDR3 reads CASSPNGAGTRDTQYF. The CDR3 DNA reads TGTGCCAGCAGCCCGAATGGGGCAGGGACAAGAGATACGCAGTATTTT.

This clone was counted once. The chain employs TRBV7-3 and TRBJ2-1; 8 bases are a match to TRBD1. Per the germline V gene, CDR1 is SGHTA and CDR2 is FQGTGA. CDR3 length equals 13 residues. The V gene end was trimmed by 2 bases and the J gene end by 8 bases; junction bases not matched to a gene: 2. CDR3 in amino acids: CASSLQGADEQFF. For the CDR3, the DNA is TGTGCCAGCAGCTTACAGGGGGCTGATGAGCAGTTCTTC.

CDR3 sequence reads: CASSRSGDNEQFF. CDR3 coding DNA: TGTGCCAGCAGCCGGAGCGGTGACAATGAGCAGTTCTTC. The chain has TRBV3-1 (or the pseudogene TRBV3-2) and TRBJ2-1; possible D gene TRBD2, 5 bases. Germline CDR1 and CDR2: LGHDT and YNNKEL (reference sequence). V lost 4 bases, J lost 5 bases, and 9 bases lay in between. This CDR3 comprises 13 residues.

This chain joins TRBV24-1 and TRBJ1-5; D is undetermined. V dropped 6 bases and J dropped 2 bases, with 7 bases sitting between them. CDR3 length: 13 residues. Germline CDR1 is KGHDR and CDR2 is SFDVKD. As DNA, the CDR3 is TGTGCCACCAGTCCGGAGGGCAATCAGCCCCAGCATTTT. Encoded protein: CATSPEGNQPQHF.

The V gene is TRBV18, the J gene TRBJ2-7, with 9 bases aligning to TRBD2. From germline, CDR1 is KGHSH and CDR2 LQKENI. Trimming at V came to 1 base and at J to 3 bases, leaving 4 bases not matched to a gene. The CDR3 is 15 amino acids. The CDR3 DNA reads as TGTGCCAGCTCACCACGGGCGGGGGGGGACTACGAGCAGTACGTC. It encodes CASSPRAGGDYEQYV.